Included here is one T cell receptor beta chain sequence, with context. Antigen unknown. This entry comes from a study of graft-versus-host responses after intestinal transplantation. At the level of the study: Transplants were multivisceral, liver-intestinal, or isolated intestinal. Each patient got anti-thymocyte globulin induction, then tacrolimus and steroids for roughly 3 years. Regarding the study as a whole: Investigators detected GvH clones in recipient marrow, with some emerging earlier in ileum or blood.

Trimming stripped 1 base from V and 6 bases from J, with 6 bases between. The CDR3 contains 13 residues. Germline CDR1 reads SGHVS; CDR2 reads FNYEAQ. TCRdb's copy holds only in-frame clones and misses some; the assay was immunoSEQ multiplex PCR. This table holds about 93,000 clones, approximately 92% found once. The sequencing here drew on unstimulated CD8+ T cells sorted from spleen or lymph node cells, taken before intestinal transplant. The sequence came from a human donor who received an intestinal transplant. This chain joins TRBV7-6 and TRBJ2-2; D gene ambiguous. CDR3 region: CASSLVGSGELFF. CDR3 nucleotides: TGTGCCAGCAGCTTAGTCGGGTCCGGGGAGCTGTTTTTT. The variable domain in full, completed from reference TRBV7-6 and TRBJ2-2, reads GAGVSQSPRYKVTKRGQDVALRCDPISGHVSLYWYRQALGQGPEFLTYFNYEAQQDKSGLPNDRFSAERPEGSISTLTIQRTEQRDSAMYRCASSLVGSGELFFGEGSRLTVL.